The text below deals with one T cell receptor beta chain. The sample belongs to a study of control samples from healthy donors and cancer patients. The CDR3 runs to 14 residues. Germline V gene data show CDR1 as MNHEY and CDR2 as SMNVEV (reference sequence). Germline trimming cut 1 base from V and 8 bases from J; bases unmatched to any gene: 2. Libraries were prepared by immunoSEQ multiplex PCR; TCRdb keeps only in-frame clonotypes and omits some of them. Among 65,000 to 90,000 clones listed, approximately 87% were seen once. The sequence was obtained from a man in his fifties or sixties in good health. Sequenced input: blood. The genes are TRBV27 and TRBJ1-6, with 7 bases identical to TRBD1. The CDR3 loop reads CASSLFTGDSPLHF. The CDR3 DNA reads as TGTGCCAGCAGTTTATTTACAGGGGATTCACCCCTCCACTTT.